This entry lists 9 T cell receptor beta chains sequenced from one sample in a study of cytomegalovirus exposure and HLA in healthy donors. The PCR was carried out with 60 Vbeta primers and 13 Jbeta primers. The assay was immunoSEQ multiplex PCR, and TCRdb's table has in-frame clones only and misses some. This table has 110,000 to 150,000 clones, 75% to 90% appearing once. Material: PBMCs. These receptors were obtained from a man aged 35 to 55 in good health and CMV-seronegative.

The rearrangement uses TRBV6-5 and TRBJ2-6, with D unresolved. Germline-derived CDR1 and CDR2 are MNHEY and SVGAGI. Trimming shortened V by 8 bases and J by 2 bases, and 7 bases separated the two germline ends. The CDR3 sequence is 13 residues long. CDR3 in DNA: TGTGCCAGCCCCCTCCCTGGGGCCAACGTCCTGACTTTC. This gives the protein CASPLPGANVLTF.

The gene calls are TRBV21-1 and TRBJ1-1. TRBV21-1 is tagged as a pseudogene. CDR3 size: 17 residues. Written as DNA, the CDR3 is TGTGCCAGCGGTCTAATTGGAGGCCCAGGCCAGGACACTGAAGCTTTCTTT. Translated, it gives CASGLIGGPGQDTEAFF.

This rearrangement joins TRBV4-3 to TRBJ1-3; 7 bases match TRBD1. The J segment lost 0 bases and the V segment lost 4 bases, leaving 3 bases of the junction unmatched. CDR3 size: 15 residues. Germline V gives CDR1 LGHNA, CDR2 YSLEER. The CDR3 bases are TGCGCCAGCAGCCTAGGGACAGACTCTGGAAACACCATATATTTT. Translating gives CASSLGTDSGNTIYF.

V and J are TRBV15 and TRBJ2-6, with D uncertain. V lost 0 bases to trimming and J lost 0 bases, with 6 bases between them. The CDR3 runs 16 residues. Germline V gene lookup returns CDR1 LNHNV and CDR2 YYDKDF (reference sequence). As DNA, the CDR3 is TGTGCCACCAGCAGAGAGCAGGACTCTGGGGCCAACGTCCTGACTTTC. It yields the protein CATSREQDSGANVLTF.

The genes are TRBV6-6 and TRBJ2-5; TRBD2 aligns across 10 bases. The length of the CDR3 is 15 residues. With V trimmed by 5 bases and J by 7 bases, 10 bases remained unmatched. The germline V gene encodes CDR1 MNHNY and CDR2 SVGAGI (reference sequence). The CDR3 coding sequence is TGTGCCAGCAGTCTCGGAAGCGGGGGGGCCGGGACCCAGTACTTC. Translation gives CASSLGSGGAGTQYF.

This clone occurred a few times. The chain is built from TRBV4-1 and TRBJ2-1, with TRBD2 matching 9 bases. Trimming took 2 bases from V and 0 from J; bases not matched to a gene: 8. Germline assignment: CDR1 MGHRA and CDR2 YSYEKL. The length of the CDR3 is 18 residues. The CDR3: CASSQRDSGGLSYNEQFF. For the CDR3, the DNA is TGCGCCAGCAGCCAACGGGATAGCGGGGGTCTCTCCTACAATGAGCAGTTCTTC.

The V and J genes are TRBV19 and TRBJ1-3; D remains ambiguous. CDR1 and CDR2 from the germline V gene are LNHDA and SQIVND (reference sequence). V lost 3 bases and J 2 bases, leaving 5 bases between the germline ends. The CDR3 contains 13 residues. As DNA, the CDR3 is TGTGCCAGTAGTATGCGGACTGGAAACACCATATATTTT. It translates to CASSMRTGNTIYF.

This chain uses TRBV5-1 with TRBJ2-5; 7 nucleotides agree with TRBD2. CDR3 length equals 15 residues. With V trimmed by 0 bases and J by 5 bases, 7 bases remained unmatched. Germline V gene sequence: CDR1 SGHRS, CDR2 YFSETQ. The CDR3 region is CASSLAGTKGETQYF. CDR3 sequence (DNA): TGCGCCAGCAGCTTGGCGGGGACTAAGGGGGAGACCCAGTACTTC.

This sequence joins TRBV10-3 and TRBJ1-5; a possible D gene is TRBD1 (6 bases). V lost 3 bases and J 3 bases, leaving 15 bases between the germline ends. The germline gives CDR1 ENHRY, CDR2 SYGVKD. The CDR3 runs to 16 residues. CDR3 in amino acids: CAISEAYRDPNQPQHF. The CDR3 nucleotides are TGTGCCATCAGTGAAGCGTACAGGGACCCCAATCAGCCCCAGCATTTT.